The 29 T cell receptor beta chains listed next were all sequenced from one sample in a study of T cells expressing NK-cell markers. For each CDR3 protein, TCRdb gives one entry from its re-call of the 5' RACE reads, without DNA. The sample table sets out about 150,000 distinct CDR3 sequences. Sequencing was carried out using blood T cells: a sorted CD56 or NKG2C T cell subset, CD4+ or CD8+ T cells, or bulk PBMC T cells (not recorded which). The receptor source for this set is a woman aged 45-59 years in good health.

The J gene is TRBJ1-2, the V gene TRBV20-1. CDR1 and CDR2 from the germline V gene are DFQATT and SNEGSKA (reference sequence). The CDR3 totals 13 residues. The CDR3 loop is CSARDPRQYGYTF.

CDR3 loop: CASSAGTGPNYGYTF. The gene calls are TRBV9 and TRBJ1-2; TCRdb's D gene call, TRBD1, goes unchecked for lack of DNA. This CDR3 is 15 amino acids long. Germline lookup yields CDR1 SGDLS and CDR2 YYNGEE.

The chain has TRBV19 and TRBJ2-1; TCRdb designates TRBD1, a call that cannot be tested without DNA. Germline V CDR1 and CDR2: LNHDA, SQIVND (reference sequence). The CDR3 is 12 amino acids. The CDR3 loop is CASSTGSREQFF.

The chain links TRBV2 to TRBJ2-3; the TCRdb call, TRBD2, lacks DNA for checking. CDR3 length: 14 residues. Germline CDR1 is SNHLY and CDR2 is FYNNEI. CDR3 protein: CASRSSGRAHTQYF.

The chain has TRBV19 and TRBJ2-4; the TRBD2 assignment by TCRdb is unverifiable without DNA. The length of the CDR3 is 15 residues. Germline V gene data show CDR1 as LNHDA and CDR2 as SQIVND (reference sequence). CDR3 loop: CASSIMRDSENIQYF.

The chain is built from TRBV4-1 and TRBJ2-1; TCRdb calls TRBD2, which cannot be checked without DNA. The germline gives CDR1 MGHRA, CDR2 YSYEKL. There are 17 residues in the CDR3. CDR3 in amino acids: CASSQRPSGDLGNEQFF.

This chain links TRBV9 with TRBJ2-7; TCRdb returns TRBD2, unconfirmable since there is no DNA. This CDR3 contains 15 residues. Looked up from germline, CDR1 is SGDLS and CDR2 is YYNGEE. CDR3 sequence: CASSVDAGRTYEQYF.

CDR3 protein: CASSPRQGATTDEQFF. The chain combines TRBV5-1 with TRBJ2-1; the TRBD1 assignment by TCRdb is unverifiable without DNA. The germline V gene encodes CDR1 SGHRS and CDR2 YFSETQ. This CDR3 contains 16 residues.

The chain combines TRBV12-3 or TRBV12-4 with TRBJ2-7; the TCRdb D gene call, TRBD1, has no DNA to confirm it. This CDR3 is 14 amino acids long. The CDR3 spells CASSLTAGTYEQYF.

The rearrangement joins TRBV9 to TRBJ2-1; TCRdb picks TRBD2, but there is no DNA to check that call. CDR3 length: 17 residues. Looked up from germline, CDR1 is SGDLS and CDR2 is YYNGEE. The chain's CDR3 is CASSIGTSGTVYNEQFF.

This rearrangement joins TRBV7-6 to TRBJ2-7; without DNA, the TCRdb call of TRBD1 cannot be checked. Germline assignment: CDR1 SGHVS and CDR2 FNYEAQ. This CDR3 contains 19 residues. CDR3: CASSLVPGTGVGVTYEQYF.

This sequence joins TRBV11-2 and TRBJ2-7; absent DNA, TCRdb's TRBD2 call cannot be checked. CDR3 size: 13 residues. Germline loops: CDR1 SGHAT, CDR2 FQNNGV. This CDR3 reads CASSPGTTLEQYF.

The J gene is TRBJ2-2, the V gene TRBV2; TCRdb gives TRBD2 as the D gene, but with no DNA this cannot be confirmed. Germline V gives CDR1 SNHLY, CDR2 FYNNEI. This CDR3 contains 15 residues. CDR3 protein: CASRPGLGRGGELFF.

This rearrangement joins TRBV6-6 to TRBJ2-1; TCRdb outputs TRBD1, but without DNA this stays unchecked. The CDR3 consists of 12 residues. From germline, CDR1 is MNHNY and CDR2 SVGAGI (reference sequence). The CDR3 spells CASKQGLYEQFF.

The chain combines TRBV6-6 with TRBJ1-1; checking the TCRdb D call of TRBD1 is not possible without DNA. Per germline, CDR1 MNHNY and CDR2 SVGAGI (reference sequence). The length of the CDR3 is 14 residues. CDR3 residues: CASTGQGASTEAFF.

The CDR3 loop reads CASSTQGTNYGYTF. The V gene is TRBV19, the J gene TRBJ1-2; the D call of TRBD1 rests on TCRdb alone, since no DNA is present to check it. Germline CDR1 and CDR2: LNHDA and SQIVND (reference sequence). The CDR3 spans 14 residues.

This chain connects TRBV5-1 to TRBJ1-4; TCRdb's D call, TRBD1, is unchecked because there is no DNA. Germline values: CDR1 SGHRS, CDR2 YFSETQ. This CDR3 spans 17 amino acids. The CDR3 sequence: CASSSSGTGGPLEKLFF.

The chain combines TRBV12-3 or TRBV12-4 with TRBJ1-4. The CDR3 totals 14 residues. The CDR3 region is CASSKHATNEKLFF.

The chain links TRBV5-6 to TRBJ2-3. CDR1 and CDR2 (germline): SGHDT, YYEEEE. This CDR3 is 16 amino acids long. The CDR3 sequence: CASSWTVAGGTDTQYF.

The J gene is TRBJ2-3, the V gene TRBV9. The V gene's germline CDR1 is SGDLS and CDR2 YYNGEE. The CDR3 runs to 12 residues. The CDR3 is CASSALTDTQYF.

The genes are TRBV7-9 and TRBJ1-1; the TCRdb D gene call, TRBD1, has no DNA to confirm it. Germline CDR1 SEHNR, CDR2 FQNEAQ (reference sequence). CDR3 size: 13 residues. The CDR3 loop reads CASRAGTGLEAFF.

The chain uses TRBV3-1 and TRBJ2-1. The CDR3 is made up of 16 amino acids. From germline, CDR1 is LGHDT and CDR2 YNNKEL (reference sequence). CDR3 sequence reads: CASSQDSNLAYNEQFF.

The CDR3: CASSYSNPHRETSGRDNEQFF. The chain links TRBV6-2 or TRBV6-3 to TRBJ2-1; TCRdb returns TRBD2, unconfirmable since there is no DNA. The length of the CDR3 is 21 residues. CDR1 MNHEY and CDR2 SVGEGT come from the germline V gene.

The V call is TRBV27, the J call TRBJ2-1. This CDR3 has 13 residues. Germline CDR1 and CDR2: MNHEY and SMNVEV (reference sequence). The CDR3: CASSFQADYEQFF.

The V and J genes are TRBV7-9 and TRBJ2-3; TCRdb's D call, TRBD1, is unchecked because there is no DNA. The CDR3 is 15 residues long. Per the germline V gene, CDR1 is SEHNR and CDR2 is FQNEAQ (reference sequence). The CDR3 sequence: CASSLKGQGTDTQYF.

The CDR3 sequence is CAWEWGGGANVLTF. J is TRBJ2-6 and V is TRBV30; the D call of TRBD1 rests on TCRdb alone, since no DNA is present to check it. There are 14 residues in the CDR3. The germline gives CDR1 GTSNPN, CDR2 SVGIG (reference sequence).

The chain is built from TRBV28 and TRBJ2-3; TCRdb calls TRBD2, which cannot be checked without DNA. Germline V gives CDR1 MDHEN, CDR2 SYDVKM. The CDR3 spans 15 residues. CDR3 in amino acids: CASRLTSGSTDTQYF.

This chain connects TRBV29-1 to TRBJ1-1; checking the TCRdb D call of TRBD1 is not possible without DNA. The length of the CDR3 is 14 residues. Germline values: CDR1 SQVTM, CDR2 ANQGSEA. This CDR3 is CSVQGRPNENEAFF.

The J gene is TRBJ1-5, the V gene TRBV19; without DNA, the TCRdb call of TRBD1 cannot be checked. Germline V gene data show CDR1 as LNHDA and CDR2 as SQIVND (reference sequence). CDR3 length: 15 amino acids. CDR3 sequence: CASITPGVGNQPQHF.